The 20 T cell receptor beta chains presented below share a single source sample, sequenced in a study of T-cell reconstitution after alpha-beta-depleted transplantation in children. Library preparation (for TCRbeta) was performed with unique molecular identifiers. Each CDR3 protein gets one entry after TCRdb re-called the PCR reads with MiXCR. The sample has about 580,000 distinct CDR3 sequences, approximately 22% seen once. This material consisted of PBMCs, mostly from graft donor cells, taken 360 days after TCRalphabeta/CD19-depleted stem cell transplant. These receptors were taken from a boy less than two years old who had a stem cell transplant for acute myeloid leukemia, so the T cells may come from the graft donor.

The chain combines TRBV7-8 with TRBJ2-7; no reliable D call. CDR1 SGHVS and CDR2 FQNEAQ come from the germline V gene. Deletions cut 5 bases from V and 2 bases from J, with 10 bases between. The CDR3 loop spans 13 amino acids. In DNA, the CDR3 is TGTGCCAGCAGCCTGTTTAGACCCTACGAGCAGTACGTC. Translation: CASSLFRPYEQYV.

This clonotype was seen ten or more times. The genes are TRBV7-8 and TRBJ2-3; 13 nucleotides align to TRBD2. Trimming removed 4 bases from V and 5 bases from J; junction bases left unmatched: 9. The CDR3 has 17 residues. Germline assignment: CDR1 SGHVS and CDR2 FQNEAQ. CDR3 sequence (DNA): TGTGCCAGCAGCTCATTAACTAGCGGGGGGGCAGGAGATACGCAGTATTTT. Translated, it gives CASSSLTSGGAGDTQYF.

This chain uses TRBV5-1 with TRBJ2-3; D gene unclear. The V and J ends lost 7 bases and 3 bases respectively, with 6 bases between them. CDR1 is SGHRS and CDR2 is YFSETQ in the germline V gene. The CDR3 contains 11 residues. The CDR3 reads CASQKTDTQYF. CDR3 nucleotides: TGCGCCAGCCAAAAGACAGATACGCAGTATTTT. Based on the CDR3 plus reference TRBV5-1 and TRBJ2-3, the full variable domain is KAGVTQTPRYLIKTRGQQVTLSCSPISGHRSVSWYQQTPGQGLQFLFEYFSETQRNKGNFPGRFSGRQFSNSRSEMNVSTLELGDSALYLCASQKTDTQYFGPGTRLTVL.

J is TRBJ1-5 and V is TRBV12-3 or TRBV12-4; possible D gene TRBD1, 6 bases. This CDR3 contains 15 residues. V lost 5 bases and J lost 5, with 16 bases in between. The CDR3 is CASSPRDTVDQPQHF. Written as DNA, the CDR3 is TGTGCCAGCAGTCCCCGGGACACCGTGGATCAGCCCCAGCATTTT.

The CDR3 nucleotides read TGTGCCAGCAGCTCCATCAGGGGAACAGATACGCAGTATTTT. Translation gives CASSSIRGTDTQYF. The chain joins TRBV7-2 to TRBJ2-3, with D tentatively TRBD1 (6 bases). The CDR3 consists of 14 residues. The V end was cut by 4 bases, the J end by 3 bases, with 11 bases between. Germline V CDR1 and CDR2: SGHTA, FQGNSA.

This clonotype has ten or more counts. V is TRBV7-9 and J is TRBJ1-2; tentatively, D is TRBD1 (6 bases). The V gene lost 1 base and the J gene lost 6 bases, with 24 bases spanning the gap. Germline V gives CDR1 SEHNR, CDR2 FQNEAQ (reference sequence). This CDR3 region has 18 residues. The CDR3 sequence is CASSLDIRFGGQGHGYTF. The CDR3 nucleotides read TGTGCCAGCAGCTTAGATATACGGTTCGGGGGCCAAGGTCATGGCTACACCTTC.

This clonotype has only a few counts. The chain has TRBV12-3 or TRBV12-4 and TRBJ1-2, with D hard to call. V was shortened by 5 bases and J by 2 bases, with 15 bases between the two germline ends. The CDR3 extends over 15 amino acids. The CDR3 is CASSATIRKNYGYTF. DNA of the CDR3: TGTGCCAGCAGTGCAACAATCAGGAAGAACTATGGCTACACCTTC.

Ten or more counts support this clonotype. V gene TRBV20-1 combines with J gene TRBJ2-7; perhaps D is TRBD1 or TRBD2 (5 bases each). Germline V CDR1 and CDR2: DFQATT, SNEGSKA (reference sequence). This CDR3 is built from 13 residues. The ends were cut back, 6 bases at V and 3 bases at J, with 15 bases in the middle. The CDR3 nucleotides are TGCAGTGCCAGTCGAGCGAGGGGCTACGAGCAGTACTTC. This sequence encodes CSASRARGYEQYF.

This clonotype was seen a few times. V usage is TRBV12-3 or TRBV12-4 and J usage is TRBJ2-5; maybe TRBD2 (8 bases). With 8 bases removed from V and 3 bases from J, the gap between germline ends came to 22 bases. The CDR3 has 16 amino acids. The CDR3 DNA reads as TGTGCCAGCGCACAGGGGCGGGGGGCGACAAAAGAGACCCAGTACTTC. It yields the protein CASAQGRGATKETQYF.

This clonotype came up a few times. The rearrangement links TRBV9 to TRBJ2-2; weak D call: TRBD2 (5 bases). The CDR3 contains 17 residues. Germline V CDR1 and CDR2: SGDLS, YYNGEE. Trimming removed 1 base at V and 7 bases at J, with 20 bases between. CDR3 amino acids: CASSVQPARGTVGELFF. Written as DNA, the CDR3 is TGTGCCAGCAGCGTACAACCGGCTCGGGGAACGGTCGGGGAGCTGTTTTTT.

This clonotype was picked up many times. V and J are TRBV20-1 and TRBJ2-7, with D possibly being TRBD1 (6 bases). V shed 2 bases and J shed 8 bases, with 10 bases lying between them. CDR3 length equals 11 residues. Germline-derived CDR1 and CDR2 are DFQATT and SNEGSKA (reference sequence). The CDR3 reads CSARQGKQQYV. CDR3 sequence (DNA): TGCAGTGCTAGACAGGGGAAACAGCAGTACGTC.

The chain joins TRBV11-2 to TRBJ2-2; D gene unclear. This CDR3 contains 12 residues. Germline CDR1 is SGHAT and CDR2 is FQNNGV. With 7 bases removed from V and 1 base from J, the gap between germline ends came to 4 bases. Written as DNA, the CDR3 is TGTGCCAGCATAGGGAACACCGGGGAGCTGTTTTTT. This gives the protein CASIGNTGELFF. Supplemented by reference TRBV11-2 and TRBJ2-2, the full variable domain reads EAGVAQSPRYKIIEKRQSVAFWCNPISGHATLYWYQQILGQGPKLLIQFQNNGVVDDSQLPKDRFSAERLKGVDSTLKIQPAKLEDSAVYLCASIGNTGELFFGEGSRLTVL.

This chain connects TRBV28 to TRBJ2-1; D gene ambiguous. The CDR3 has 14 amino acids. Germline V gene sequence: CDR1 MDHEN, CDR2 SYDVKM. Trimming cost V 3 bases and J 7 bases, with 13 bases left between them. CDR3 sequence reads: CASSLSSSANEQFF. The CDR3 nucleotides are TGTGCCAGCAGTTTGTCGTCCTCGGCGAATGAGCAGTTCTTC. Full variable domain (rest looked up from reference TRBV28 and TRBJ2-1): DVKVTQSSRYLVKRTGEKVFLECVQDMDHENMFWYRQDPGLGLRLIYFSYDVKMKEKGDIPEGYSVSREKKERFSLILESASTNQTSMYLCASSLSSSANEQFFGPGTRLTVL.

This clonotype occurred a few times. The V call is TRBV4-2, the J call TRBJ1-6; 8 nucleotides align to TRBD1. Germline-derived CDR1 and CDR2 are LGHNA and YNFKEQ. The CDR3 is 18 amino acids. V lost 0 bases and J lost 10; bases outside the gene matches: 14. CDR3 sequence reads: CASSQDHGQSTGGSPLHF. The CDR3 DNA is TGTGCCAGCAGCCAAGATCATGGACAGTCTACAGGGGGGTCACCCCTCCACTTT.

This clonotype was seen repeatedly, ten times or more. This rearrangement joins TRBV20-1 to TRBJ2-7, with D possibly matching TRBD2 (6 bases). V was pared by 3 bases and J by 5 bases, with 14 bases between. The CDR3 covers 13 residues. The germline gives CDR1 DFQATT, CDR2 SNEGSKA (reference sequence). CDR3 residues: CSASGGAKDEQYF. CDR3 nucleotide sequence: TGCAGTGCTAGTGGCGGGGCGAAGGACGAGCAGTACTTC.

In this sample, this clonotype turned up many times. J is TRBJ2-5 and V is TRBV20-1, with D perhaps TRBD1 (5 bases). The V end was cut by 3 bases, the J end by 1 base, with 15 bases between. Looked up from germline, CDR1 is DFQATT and CDR2 is SNEGSKA (reference sequence). This CDR3 comprises 15 residues. For the CDR3, the DNA is TGCAGTGCTAGTGTGGTAGACAGCCCCCAAGAGACCCAGTACTTC. Protein product: CSASVVDSPQETQYF.

This clonotype was counted between two and nine times. The chain couples TRBV12-3 or TRBV12-4 to TRBJ2-7; no reliable D call. The CDR3 consists of 14 residues. Trimming pared 6 bases from V and 2 bases from J, leaving 14 bases between. The CDR3 spells CASSPGPRAYEQYF. In DNA, the CDR3 is TGTGCCAGCAGCCCCGGACCTAGAGCCTACGAGCAGTACTTC.

This sequence joins TRBV7-2 and TRBJ2-1; D is possibly TRBD1 (5 bases). CDR1 and CDR2 from the germline V gene are SGHTA and FQGNSA. This CDR3 has 13 residues. V was shortened by 3 bases and J by 5 bases, with 8 bases between the two germline ends. The CDR3 DNA reads TGTGCCAGCAGCTTCTCCAGGGACAATGAGCAGTTCTTC. The encoded protein is CASSFSRDNEQFF.

V and J are TRBV20-1 and TRBJ2-3; D is perhaps TRBD1 or TRBD2 (5 bases each). CDR3 length: 14 amino acids. CDR1 is DFQATT, CDR2 SNEGSKA, per germline (reference sequence). V lost 5 bases, J lost 6 bases, and 18 bases lay in between. CDR3 DNA: TGCAGTGCTGAACCGGGGCCCCCCAGGGATACGCAGTATTTT. Translation: CSAEPGPPRDTQYF.

V and J are TRBV12-3 or TRBV12-4 and TRBJ2-3; D tentatively reads TRBD1 or TRBD2 (5 bases each). The CDR3 totals 16 residues. V was trimmed by 3 bases and J by 1 base, leaving 14 bases between them. In nucleotides, the CDR3 is TGTGCCAGCAGTTTCCCCCAGGGCGGGCGCACAGATACGCAGTATTTT. This encodes CASSFPQGGRTDTQYF.